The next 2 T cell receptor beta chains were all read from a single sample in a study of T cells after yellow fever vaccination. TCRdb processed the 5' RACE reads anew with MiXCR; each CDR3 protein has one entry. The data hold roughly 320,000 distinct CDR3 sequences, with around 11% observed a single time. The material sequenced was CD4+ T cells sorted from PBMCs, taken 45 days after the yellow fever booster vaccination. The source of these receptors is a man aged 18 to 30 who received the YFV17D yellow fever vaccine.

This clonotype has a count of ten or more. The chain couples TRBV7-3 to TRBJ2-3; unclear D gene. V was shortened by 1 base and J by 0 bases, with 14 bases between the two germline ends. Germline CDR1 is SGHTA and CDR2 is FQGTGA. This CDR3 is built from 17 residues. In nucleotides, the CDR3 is TGTGCCAGCAGCTTAATCTCGGCTATCACTAGCACAGATACGCAGTATTTT. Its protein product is CASSLISAITSTDTQYF.

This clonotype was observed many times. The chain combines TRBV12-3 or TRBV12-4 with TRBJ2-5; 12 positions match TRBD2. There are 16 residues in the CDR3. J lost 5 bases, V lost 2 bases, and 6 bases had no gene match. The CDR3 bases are TGTGCCAGCAGTTTATCTAGCGGGGGGGCGGGTGAGACCCAGTACTTC. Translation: CASSLSSGGAGETQYF.